This TCR beta chain was recorded in a study of spatial heterogeneity in lung cancer. Study summary: In raw reads, more than 8.5 appearances on average were recorded for each unique TCR and UMI combination.

TCRdb redid the calling of the 5' RACE reads with MiXCR, one entry per CDR3 protein. The sample carries approximately 82,000 distinct CDR3 sequences, around 13% recorded once. Specified time point: sample taken at primary tumor resection. Material for sequencing was whole RNA from tumor, nontumor lung or frozen PBMC, left unsorted. More than 70 TRACERx patients with early, untreated non-small cell lung cancer donated samples. CDR3 length: 17 amino acids. With V trimmed by 4 bases and J by 6 bases, 6 bases remained unmatched. CDR1 and CDR2 from the germline V gene are LNHDA and SQIVND (reference sequence).

The sample here was PBMCs, taken at surgery. The receptor comes from a male donor with early-stage non-small cell lung cancer. The chain has TRBV19 and TRBJ2-1, with 16 bases identical to TRBD2. The CDR3 region has the DNA TGTGCCAGTAGTACCGGGACTAGCGGGGGGGTAAGCAATGAGCAGTTCTTC. The encoded protein is CASSTGTSGGVSNEQFF.